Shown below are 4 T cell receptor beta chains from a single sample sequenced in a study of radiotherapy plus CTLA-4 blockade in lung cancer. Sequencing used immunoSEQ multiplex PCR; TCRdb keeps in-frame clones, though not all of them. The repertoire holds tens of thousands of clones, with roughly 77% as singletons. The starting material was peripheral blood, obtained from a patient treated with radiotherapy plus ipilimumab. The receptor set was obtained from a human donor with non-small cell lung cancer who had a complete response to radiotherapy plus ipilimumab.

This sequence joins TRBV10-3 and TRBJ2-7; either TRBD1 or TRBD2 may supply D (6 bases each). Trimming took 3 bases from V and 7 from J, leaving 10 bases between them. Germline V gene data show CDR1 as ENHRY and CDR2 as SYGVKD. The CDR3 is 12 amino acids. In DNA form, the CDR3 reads TGTGCCATCAGTGAAGGGGGGAGAGAGCAGTACTTC. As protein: CAISEGGREQYF.

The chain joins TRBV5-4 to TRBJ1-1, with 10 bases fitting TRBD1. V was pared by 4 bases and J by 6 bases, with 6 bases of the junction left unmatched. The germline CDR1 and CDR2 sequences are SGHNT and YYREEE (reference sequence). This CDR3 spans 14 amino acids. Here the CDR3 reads CASSRGQGVSEAFF. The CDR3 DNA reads TGTGCCAGCAGCCGTGGACAGGGGGTTTCTGAAGCTTTCTTT.

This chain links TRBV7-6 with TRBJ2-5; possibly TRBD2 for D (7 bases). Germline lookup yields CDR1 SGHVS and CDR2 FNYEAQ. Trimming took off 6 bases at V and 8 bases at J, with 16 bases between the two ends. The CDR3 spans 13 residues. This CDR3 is CASRSQGGLTQYF. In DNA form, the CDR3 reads TGTGCCAGCAGGTCACAGGGAGGGCTAACCCAGTACTTC. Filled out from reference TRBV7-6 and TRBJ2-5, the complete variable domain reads GAGVSQSPRYKVTKRGQDVALRCDPISGHVSLYWYRQALGQGPEFLTYFNYEAQQDKSGLPNDRFSAERPEGSISTLTIQRTEQRDSAMYRCASRSQGGLTQYFGPGTRLLVL.

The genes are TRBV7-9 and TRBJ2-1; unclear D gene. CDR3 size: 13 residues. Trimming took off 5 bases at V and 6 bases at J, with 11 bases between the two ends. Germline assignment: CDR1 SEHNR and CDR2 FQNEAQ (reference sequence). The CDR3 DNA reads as TGTGCCAGCAGCCCCCCGGACCTCAATGAGCAGTTCTTC. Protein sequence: CASSPPDLNEQFF.